The next 29 T cell receptor beta chains were all read from a single sample in a study of T cell responses to AZD1222 COVID-19 vaccine. Data came from immunoSEQ multiplex PCR; TCRdb stores just in-frame clones and leaves some out. The sample has some 110,000 clones, 90% seen once. This specimen consisted of peripheral blood, obtained 28 days after the second AZD1222 dose. The source is an adult who received the AZD1222 COVID-19 vaccine.

Here the CDR3 DNA reads TGCGCCAGCAGCCAAACAGGGGAAGAGGGCAATCAGCCCCAGCATTTT. This translates into CASSQTGEEGNQPQHF. The rearrangement links TRBV4-1 to TRBJ1-5, with 7 bases lining up with TRBD1. The trim removed 2 bases at V and 2 bases at J, leaving 6 bases unmatched. The V gene's germline CDR1 is MGHRA and CDR2 YSYEKL. This CDR3 is 16 amino acids long.

The rearrangement links TRBV6-5 to TRBJ1-5, with D possibly TRBD1 on 5 matching bases. The V gene's germline CDR1 is MNHEY and CDR2 SVGAGI. The V and J ends lost 0 bases and 6 bases respectively, with 9 bases between them. This CDR3 region has 14 residues. CDR3 sequence (DNA): TGTGCCAGCAGTTACTCGGGGGGTGGTCAGCCCCAGCATTTT. Encoded protein: CASSYSGGGQPQHF.

This clone was recorded a few times. The chain carries TRBV3-1 (or the pseudogene TRBV3-2) and TRBJ1-3, with a possible D match to TRBD1 (6 bases). CDR1 and CDR2 from the germline V gene are LGHDT and YNNKEL (reference sequence). V was trimmed by 1 base and J by 4 bases, leaving 11 bases between them. The CDR3 consists of 15 residues. The CDR3 reads CASSQGSGAGNTIYF. In DNA, the CDR3 is TGTGCCAGCAGCCAAGGATCAGGGGCGGGAAACACCATATATTTT.

The chain employs TRBV19 and TRBJ1-3; D is ambiguous. The CDR3 is made up of 13 amino acids. V lost 3 bases, J lost 3 bases, and 6 bases lay in between. Germline CDR1 reads LNHDA; CDR2 reads SQIVND (reference sequence). In DNA form, the CDR3 reads TGTGCCAGTAGTATCGACCTTGGAAACACCATATATTTT. This encodes CASSIDLGNTIYF.

V usage is TRBV12-3 or TRBV12-4 and J usage is TRBJ2-3; D is possibly TRBD2 (7 bases). Trimming stripped 3 bases from V and 8 bases from J, with 12 bases between. The CDR3 extends over 13 amino acids. CDR3 amino acids: CASSFGGARTQYF. CDR3 bases: TGTGCCAGCAGTTTTGGGGGGGCCCGTACGCAGTATTTT.

The CDR3 DNA reads TGTGCCAGCTCACCAGGGTCGGGGGATGGCTACACCTTC. This sequence encodes CASSPGSGDGYTF. This chain joins TRBV18 and TRBJ1-2, with D perhaps matching TRBD1 (5 bases). The ends were cut back, 2 bases at V and 6 bases at J, with 10 bases in the middle. This CDR3 contains 13 residues. Germline CDR1 reads KGHSH; CDR2 reads LQKENI.

The genes are TRBV19 and TRBJ1-5; D not resolved. CDR3 size: 10 residues. V lost 6 bases and J lost 7, with 4 bases in between. The germline V gene encodes CDR1 LNHDA and CDR2 SQIVND (reference sequence). The CDR3 spells CASREQPQHF. The CDR3 DNA is TGTGCCAGTAGGGAACAGCCCCAGCATTTT.

Points on this clone: Its ends do not fully match the called genes, so a read error is possible. The genes are TRBV3-1 (or the pseudogene TRBV3-2) and TRBJ1-1; 9 bases agree with TRBD1. CDR1 and CDR2 (germline): LGHDT, YNNKEL (reference sequence). The CDR3 covers 13 residues. The DNA of the CDR3 is TGCCGACGGGACAGGGTGTGTCAGGCTCAAGCTTTCTTT. Encoded protein: CRRDRVCQAQAFF.

The chain couples TRBV7-2 to TRBJ2-1, with TRBD2 matching over 11 bases. The CDR3 is made up of 15 amino acids. The V gene end was trimmed by 2 bases and the J gene end by 7 bases; junction bases not matched to a gene: 4. The germline V gene has CDR1 SGHTA and CDR2 FQGNSA. This CDR3 reads CASSLMSSGGNEQFF. CDR3 nucleotide sequence: TGTGCCAGCAGCTTAATGTCTAGCGGGGGGAATGAGCAGTTCTTC.

This rearrangement joins TRBV7-3 to TRBJ2-2, with D possibly matching TRBD1 (5 bases). The V end lost 4 bases, the J end lost 0 bases, and 9 bases lay between the germline ends. Germline V CDR1 and CDR2: SGHTA, FQGTGA. The CDR3 extends over 15 amino acids. CDR3 amino acids: CASSSPGSNTGELFF. The CDR3 nucleotides are TGTGCCAGCAGCTCCCCAGGGTCGAACACCGGGGAGCTGTTTTTT.

J is TRBJ2-7 and V is TRBV11-2; weak D call: TRBD2 (7 bases). Trimming took off 3 bases at V and 5 bases at J, with 23 bases between the two ends. The germline gives CDR1 SGHAT, CDR2 FQNNGV. The CDR3 length is 17 residues. CDR3 amino acids: CASSFASGTPPKDEQYF. CDR3 nucleotides: TGTGCCAGCAGCTTTGCGAGCGGGACACCACCTAAGGACGAGCAGTACTTC.

The chain joins TRBV9 to TRBJ1-6; 10 nucleotides agree with TRBD1. In germline, CDR1 is SGDLS, CDR2 YYNGEE. V lost 3 bases and J lost 1; bases outside the gene matches: 4. The CDR3 length is 17 residues. CDR3 sequence (DNA): TGTGCCAGCAGCGAGGGGACAGGGGCTTCCTATAATTCACCCCTCCACTTT. This encodes CASSEGTGASYNSPLHF. Based on the CDR3 plus reference TRBV9 and TRBJ1-6, the full variable domain is DSGVTQTPKHLITATGQRVTLRCSPRSGDLSVYWYQQSLDQGLQFLIQYYNGEERAKGNILERFSAQQFPDLHSELNLSSLELGDSALYFCASSEGTGASYNSPLHFGNGTRLTVT.

This rearrangement joins TRBV4-3 to TRBJ2-5; D unresolved. This CDR3 has 14 residues. Germline assignment: CDR1 LGHNA and CDR2 YSLEER. Trimming pared 0 bases from V and 3 bases from J, leaving 8 bases between. CDR3 sequence (DNA): TGCGCCAGCAGCCAAGAGGGGTGGGAAGAGACCCAGTACTTC. As protein: CASSQEGWEETQYF.

There are a few counts of this clone. The genes are TRBV4-1 and TRBJ2-5, with D uncertain. With 6 bases removed from V and 0 bases from J, the gap between germline ends came to 17 bases. CDR1 is MGHRA, CDR2 YSYEKL, per germline. The CDR3 is made up of 16 amino acids. CDR3 DNA sequence: TGCGCCAGCAGTCCTATCGGGCGGCCGTACCAAGAGACCCAGTACTTC. It translates to CASSPIGRPYQETQYF.

The chain has TRBV9 and TRBJ2-1; D remains ambiguous. CDR1 and CDR2 (germline): SGDLS, YYNGEE. This CDR3 comprises 14 residues. Deletions cut 0 bases from V and 5 bases from J, with 9 bases between. CDR3 loop: CASSVDNGHNEQFF. The DNA of the CDR3 is TGTGCCAGCAGCGTAGACAACGGTCACAATGAGCAGTTCTTC.

The genes are TRBV13 and TRBJ1-4; 7 bases agree with TRBD1. The CDR3 loop spans 14 amino acids. With V trimmed by 2 bases and J by 7 bases, 4 bases remained unmatched. CDR1 and CDR2 from the germline V gene are PRHDT and FYEKMQ (reference sequence). Written as DNA, the CDR3 is TGTGCCAGCAGCTTAAACAGGGGTGGTGAAAAACTGTTTTTT. Its protein is CASSLNRGGEKLFF.

V and J are TRBV19 and TRBJ1-6, with D perhaps TRBD1 (5 bases). The CDR3 is 13 amino acids. V lost 8 bases and J lost 7, with 12 bases in between. Germline V gene sequence: CDR1 LNHDA, CDR2 SQIVND (reference sequence). The CDR3 reads CASSEGTNSPLHF. DNA of the CDR3: TGTGCCAGTTCTGAGGGGACGAATTCACCCCTCCACTTT.

The chain uses TRBV24-1 and TRBJ2-3; TRBD2 matches 13 bases. The CDR3 length is 17 residues. Trimming cost V 8 bases and J 0 bases; bases outside gene matches: 7. Germline assignment: CDR1 KGHDR and CDR2 SFDVKD. The CDR3: CATMGTSGATSTDTQYF. CDR3 DNA sequence: TGTGCCACCATGGGGACTAGCGGGGCCACTAGCACAGATACGCAGTATTTT.

This chain joins TRBV4-1 and TRBJ2-7; 12 bases map to TRBD2. CDR1 and CDR2 (germline): MGHRA, YSYEKL. The CDR3 runs 17 residues. V lost 1 base, J lost 3 bases, and 7 bases stayed unmatched. CDR3 coding DNA: TGCGCCAGCAGCCAAGGACCTAGCGGGGGGGTTTTCTACGAGCAGTACTTC. It codes for CASSQGPSGGVFYEQYF.

The table lists this clone with a few counts. This chain uses TRBV2 with TRBJ1-6; 10 bases fit TRBD1. The CDR3 sequence is 13 residues long. The germline V gene has CDR1 SNHLY and CDR2 FYNNEI. After removal of 9 bases from V and 10 bases from J, the junction contained 6 bases not matched to a gene. The CDR3 DNA reads TGTGCCAGTCGCGGGACAGGGGAATCACCCCTCCACTTT. Translation: CASRGTGESPLHF.

In the case of this clone: At one end, the junction sequence differs from germline, possibly due to a read error. The chain links TRBV7-7 to TRBJ2-5; the match to TRBD2 covers 16 bases. The CDR3 has 17 amino acids. The V gene's germline CDR1 is SSHAT and CDR2 FNYEAQ (reference sequence). CDR3 region: CASSAGTSGGAQETQYF. Here the CDR3 DNA reads TGTGCTAGCAGCGCAGGGACTAGCGGGGGGGCCCAAGAGACCCAGTACTTC.

V and J are TRBV9 and TRBJ1-1; tentatively, D is TRBD1 (5 bases). The CDR3 spans 16 residues. The germline V gene encodes CDR1 SGDLS and CDR2 YYNGEE. The ends were cut back, 4 bases at V and 2 bases at J, with 18 bases in the middle. Here the CDR3 DNA reads TGTGCCAGCAGCCCCCACCCGGGGGGAATTAACACTGAAGCTTTCTTT. Protein sequence: CASSPHPGGINTEAFF.

The chain joins TRBV3-1 (or the pseudogene TRBV3-2) to TRBJ2-1; 8 nucleotides match TRBD2. V shed 4 bases, J shed 10 bases, and the junction held 9 bases outside the gene matches. Germline CDR1 reads LGHDT; CDR2 reads YNNKEL (reference sequence). The CDR3 is 14 amino acids. The CDR3 spells CASSPSGGHGEQFF. CDR3 nucleotide sequence: TGTGCCAGCAGCCCGAGCGGGGGCCACGGCGAGCAGTTCTTC.

V usage is TRBV9 and J usage is TRBJ1-2, with 7 bases lining up with TRBD1. The length of the CDR3 is 14 residues. Germline CDR1 is SGDLS and CDR2 is YYNGEE. V trimming: 3 bases; J trimming: 2 bases; junction bases outside the gene matches: 4. CDR3 bases: TGTGCCAGCAGCGCGTCGGGACAGAACTATGGCTACACCTTC. It specifies CASSASGQNYGYTF.

The chain links TRBV7-4 to TRBJ2-7, with 7 bases matching TRBD1. The germline V gene has CDR1 SGHVT and CDR2 SQSDAQ. V trimming: 1 base; J trimming: 0 bases; junction bases outside the gene matches: 12. CDR3 length equals 18 residues. For the CDR3, the DNA is TGTGCCAGCAGCTTAGGCTTCACCTCGGACAGGCCCTCCTACGAGCAGTACTTC. It encodes CASSLGFTSDRPSYEQYF.

The chain couples TRBV25-1 to TRBJ1-4; 12 bases are a match to TRBD1. Germline V lookup: CDR1 MGHDK, CDR2 SYGVNS. Trimming removed 5 bases from V and 3 bases from J; junction bases left unmatched: 7. This CDR3 is built from 17 residues. As DNA, the CDR3 is TGTGCCAGCAGTTGGGGGGACAGGGGGCCGGCTAATGAAAAACTGTTTTTT. Translation gives CASSWGDRGPANEKLFF.

The rearrangement links TRBV7-9 to TRBJ1-1; 9 bases match TRBD1. This CDR3 comprises 15 residues. Germline V gene data show CDR1 as SEHNR and CDR2 as FQNEAQ (reference sequence). V shed 5 bases and J 1 base; nucleotides not matched to a gene: 5. The CDR3 region is CASSPRQGGNTEAFF. The CDR3 nucleotides are TGTGCCAGCAGCCCACGACAGGGGGGGAACACTGAAGCTTTCTTT.

This clone was detected only a few times. This chain connects TRBV6-5 to TRBJ1-6; tentative D call: TRBD1 (5 bases). Germline CDR1 MNHEY, CDR2 SVGAGI. The CDR3 has 14 amino acids. Trimming pared 5 bases from V and 7 bases from J, leaving 12 bases between. The chain's CDR3 is CASSPGALNSPLHF. The CDR3, as DNA: TGTGCCAGCAGTCCCGGGGCTCTGAATTCACCCCTCCACTTT.

The CDR3 DNA reads as TGTGCCAGCAGCCAACATTCAGGGGGTAGCGGCCAAGAGACCCAGTACTTC. Its protein is CASSQHSGGSGQETQYF. This chain uses TRBV3-1 (or the pseudogene TRBV3-2) with TRBJ2-5; tentative D call: TRBD1 (7 bases). Trimming removed 2 bases from V and 1 base from J, with 17 bases in between. The CDR3 spans 17 residues. In germline, CDR1 is LGHDT, CDR2 YNNKEL (reference sequence).